A single sample is the source of the 14 T cell receptor beta chains below, sequenced in a study of blood T cell repertoires in COVID-19. Assay used: immunoSEQ multiplex PCR; TCRdb lists only in-frame clones, some missing. The top ten hold about an eighth of the sample, which has some 300,000 clones, less than 90% seen once. Sequenced material: peripheral blood. The source of these receptors is a woman in her 70s with COVID-19, enrolled during active disease.

The chain has TRBV30 and TRBJ1-1, with 10 bases that match TRBD1. Per germline, CDR1 GTSNPN and CDR2 SVGIG (reference sequence). The CDR3 runs to 15 residues. V was pared by 1 base and J by 4 bases, with 6 bases of the junction left unmatched. Written as DNA, the CDR3 is TGTGCCTGGAGTGCGCGGACAGGGGGATCCACTGAAGCTTTCTTT. This sequence encodes CAWSARTGGSTEAFF.

The rearrangement links TRBV4-1 to TRBJ2-5, with a possible D match to TRBD1 (6 bases). Germline-derived CDR1 and CDR2 are MGHRA and YSYEKL. The CDR3 covers 15 residues. V lost 4 bases and J lost 1, with 13 bases in between. CDR3 coding DNA: TGCGCCAGCAGCCCCCTCTACAGGGCCCAAGAGACCCAGTACTTC. This sequence encodes CASSPLYRAQETQYF.

The chain carries TRBV20-1 and TRBJ1-5, with 10 bases matching TRBD1. Germline-derived CDR1 and CDR2 are DFQATT and SNEGSKA (reference sequence). The CDR3 extends over 13 amino acids. The V and J ends lost 3 bases and 7 bases, in that order; junction bases with no gene match: 3. The CDR3 nucleotides read TGCAGTGCTAGTGGGACAGGGGACCAGCCCCAGCATTTT. Its translation is CSASGTGDQPQHF.

The CDR3, as DNA: TGTGCCAGCAGTCAAGGACGGGGCAATCAGCCCCAGCATTTT. It translates to CASSQGRGNQPQHF. V is TRBV2 and J is TRBJ1-5; D is ambiguous. Germline V gene lookup returns CDR1 SNHLY and CDR2 FYNNEI. The CDR3 contains 14 residues. The V and J ends lost 5 bases and 2 bases respectively, with 10 bases between them.

This rearrangement joins TRBV3-1 (or the pseudogene TRBV3-2) to TRBJ2-7; no clear D. Trimming took off 5 bases at V and 2 bases at J, with 16 bases between the two ends. The CDR3 is 15 amino acids. Germline lookup yields CDR1 LGHDT and CDR2 YNNKEL (reference sequence). The CDR3 reads CASSSELRETYEQYF. In DNA, the CDR3 is TGTGCCAGCAGCTCCGAGTTGAGAGAAACCTACGAGCAGTACTTC.

The chain uses TRBV5-4 and TRBJ2-5, with D possibly TRBD2 on 6 matching bases. The CDR3 has 15 residues. The V gene's germline CDR1 is SGHNT and CDR2 YYREEE (reference sequence). V lost 5 bases, J lost 5 bases, and 19 bases lay in between. This CDR3 is CASRTAGSSAETQYF. In DNA form, the CDR3 reads TGTGCCAGCAGGACGGCAGGGTCTAGCGCGGAGACCCAGTACTTC.

On this clone itself: At one end the junction does not follow the germline gene, possibly because of a read error. The V call is TRBV28, the J call TRBJ2-2; 12 positions agree with TRBD2. CDR1 and CDR2 from the germline V gene are MDHEN and SYDVKM. There are 12 residues in the CDR3. The CDR3 protein is CASSTPGLAGGF. CDR3 in DNA: TGTGCCAGCAGCACACCGGGACTAGCGGGCGGTTTT.

This rearrangement joins TRBV9 to TRBJ2-2; D possibly corresponds to TRBD1 (6 bases). CDR1 SGDLS and CDR2 YYNGEE come from the germline V gene. V was clipped by 4 bases and J by 6 bases, with 25 bases between them. The CDR3 is made up of 18 amino acids. This CDR3 reads CASSPPTQTSPGAGELFF. For the CDR3, the DNA is TGTGCCAGCAGCCCCCCGACCCAGACTTCCCCAGGGGCCGGGGAGCTGTTTTTT.

V usage is TRBV10-3 and J usage is TRBJ2-1; 12 bases are a match to TRBD2. Germline V gives CDR1 ENHRY, CDR2 SYGVKD. The CDR3 extends over 14 amino acids. J gave up 5 bases and V 7 bases, and 3 bases lay outside the gene matches. CDR3 nucleotide sequence: TGTGCCATCACCCGGACTAGCGGGGACAATGAGCAGTTCTTC. Its protein product is CAITRTSGDNEQFF.

The chain recombines TRBV6-6 with TRBJ1-1, with D hard to call. Germline assignment: CDR1 MNHNY and CDR2 SVGAGI (reference sequence). This CDR3 region has 13 residues. V lost 8 bases and J 2 bases, leaving 12 bases between the germline ends. The CDR3 DNA is TGTGCCAGCCACGACAATATTAACACTGAAGCTTTCTTT. Amino acid sequence: CASHDNINTEAFF.

This rearrangement joins TRBV28 to TRBJ2-1, with TRBD2 matching 12 bases. CDR1 is MDHEN, CDR2 SYDVKM, per germline. Trimming at V came to 3 bases and at J to 9 bases, leaving 9 bases not matched to a gene. This CDR3 has 16 amino acids. CDR3 in amino acids: CASSLPSGGAVAEQFF. For the CDR3, the DNA is TGTGCCAGCAGTTTGCCTAGCGGGGGGGCCGTTGCTGAGCAGTTCTTC.

The chain recombines TRBV6-6 with TRBJ2-7; D ambiguous. CDR1 and CDR2 (germline): MNHNY, SVGAGI (reference sequence). This CDR3 has 14 amino acids. The V end was cut by 2 bases, the J end by 4 bases, with 12 bases between. CDR3 protein: CASSYEPSTYEQYF. For the CDR3, the DNA is TGTGCCAGCAGTTACGAGCCATCCACTTACGAGCAGTACTTC.

The V gene is TRBV19, the J gene TRBJ2-2; a possible D gene is TRBD2 (6 bases). V lost 7 bases and J lost 5, with 23 bases in between. CDR1 is LNHDA, CDR2 SQIVND, per germline (reference sequence). The CDR3 has 17 residues. The DNA of the CDR3 is TGTGCCAGTATACAGAACCGGGGGTCGGTAGGGACCGGGGAGCTGTTTTTT. This encodes CASIQNRGSVGTGELFF. The full variable domain, rest sourced from reference TRBV19 and TRBJ2-2, is DGGITQSPKYLFRKEGQNVTLSCEQNLNHDAMYWYRQDPGQGLRLIYYSQIVNDFQKGDIAEGYSVSREKKESFPLTVTSAQKNPTAFYLCASIQNRGSVGTGELFFGEGSRLTVL.

The chain links TRBV5-6 to TRBJ1-4; TRBD1 might be the D (6 bases). The CDR3 has 16 amino acids. Germline CDR1 SGHDT, CDR2 YYEEEE. V lost 2 bases, J lost 4 bases, and 15 bases lay in between. CDR3 protein: CASSFHGRTDNEKLFF. The CDR3, as DNA: TGTGCCAGCAGCTTCCACGGCCGGACAGATAATGAAAAACTGTTTTTT.